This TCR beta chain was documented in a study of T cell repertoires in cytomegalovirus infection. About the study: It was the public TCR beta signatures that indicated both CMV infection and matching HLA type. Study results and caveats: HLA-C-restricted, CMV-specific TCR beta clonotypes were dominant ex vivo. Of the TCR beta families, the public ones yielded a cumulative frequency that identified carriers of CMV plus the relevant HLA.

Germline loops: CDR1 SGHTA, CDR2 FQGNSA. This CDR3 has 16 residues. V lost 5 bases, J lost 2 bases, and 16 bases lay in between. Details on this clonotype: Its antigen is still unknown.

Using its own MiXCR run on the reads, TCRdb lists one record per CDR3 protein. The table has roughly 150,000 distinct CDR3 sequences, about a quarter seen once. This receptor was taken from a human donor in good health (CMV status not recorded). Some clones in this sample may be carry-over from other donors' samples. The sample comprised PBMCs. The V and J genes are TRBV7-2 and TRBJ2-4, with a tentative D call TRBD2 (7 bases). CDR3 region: CASSVGGGGTKNIQYF. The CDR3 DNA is TGTGCCAGCAGCGTAGGGGGGGGGGGCACCAAAAACATTCAGTACTTC.